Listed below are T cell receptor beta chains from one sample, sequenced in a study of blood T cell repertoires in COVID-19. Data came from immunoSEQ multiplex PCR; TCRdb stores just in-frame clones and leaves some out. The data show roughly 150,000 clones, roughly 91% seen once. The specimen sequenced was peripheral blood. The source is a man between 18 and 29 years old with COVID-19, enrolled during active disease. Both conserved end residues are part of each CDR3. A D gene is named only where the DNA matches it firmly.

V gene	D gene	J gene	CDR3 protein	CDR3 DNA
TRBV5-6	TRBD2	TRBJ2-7	CASRTGTIGYEQYF	TGTGCCAGCAGGACCGGGACTATTGGTTACGAGCAGTACTTC
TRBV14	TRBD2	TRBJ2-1	CASSYGGGRNEQFF	TGTGCCAGCAGCTACGGCGGGGGAAGGAATGAGCAGTTCTTC
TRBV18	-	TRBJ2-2	CASSLVGTTDTGELFF	TGTGCCAGCTCACTAGTTGGGACAACTGACACCGGGGAGCTGTTTTTT
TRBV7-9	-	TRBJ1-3	CASSLASINRGNTIYF	TGTGCCAGCAGCTTAGCGAGTATAAACCGCGGAAACACCATATATTTT
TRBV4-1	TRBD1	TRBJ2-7	CASSQNRQGRGYEQYF	TGCGCCAGCAGCCAAAATCGACAGGGGAGAGGCTACGAGCAGTACTTC
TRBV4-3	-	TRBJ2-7	CASSQEFPLLSYEQYF	TGCGCCAGCAGCCAAGAATTCCCACTTCTCTCCTACGAGCAGTACTTC
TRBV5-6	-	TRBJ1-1	CASSPFWPEVNTEAFF	TGTGCCAGCAGCCCCTTTTGGCCGGAGGTGAACACTGAAGCTTTCTTT
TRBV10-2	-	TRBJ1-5	CASSELESNQPQHF	TGCGCCAGCAGTGAGTTAGAGTCTAATCAGCCCCAGCATTTT
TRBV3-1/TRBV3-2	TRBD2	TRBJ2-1	CASSSGLAGSYNEQFF	TGTGCCAGCAGCTCCGGACTAGCGGGCTCCTACAATGAGCAGTTCTTC
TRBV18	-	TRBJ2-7	CASSPRGSSSYEQYF	TGTGCCAGCTCACCCCGGGGGTCGTCCTCCTACGAGCAGTACTTC
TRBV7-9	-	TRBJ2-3	CASSYSGWQDTQYF	TGTGCCAGCAGCTACTCGGGGTGGCAGGATACGCAGTATTTT